The rows below give T cell receptor beta chains drawn from one sample of a study of cytomegalovirus exposure and HLA in healthy donors. This table comes from immunoSEQ multiplex PCR, and its TCRdb copy is limited to in-frame clones, with some not included. The sample records approximately 140,000 clones, roughly 79% being singletons. The specimen was PBMCs. These receptors originate from a male donor in good health and CMV-seronegative. The CDR3 runs from the conserved cysteine through the conserved F or W. The order of the fields is V gene, J gene, clone size, D gene, CDR3 DNA, CDR3 protein. The D gene is left open where the match is weak. A row's size may be missing; if present it is once, few, many or a size class.

v_call: TRBV5-1
j_call: TRBJ2-5
clone_size: -
d_call: TRBD2
cdr3_nt: TGCGCCAGCAGCTTGGGGACTAGCGGATGGGAGACCCAGTACTTC
cdr3_aa: CASSLGTSGWETQYF

v_call: TRBV9
j_call: TRBJ1-1
clone_size: once
d_call: -
cdr3_nt: TGTGCCAGCAGCGTAGGAGTTTCAGGGAACACTGAAGCTTTCTTT
cdr3_aa: CASSVGVSGNTEAFF

v_call: TRBV19
j_call: TRBJ2-1
clone_size: -
d_call: -
cdr3_nt: TGTGCCAGTAGTATTCGACTAGTTTTTTTTGAGCAGTTCTTC
cdr3_aa: CASSIRLVFFEQFF

v_call: TRBV5-6
j_call: TRBJ2-3
clone_size: -
d_call: TRBD2
cdr3_nt: TGTGCCAGCAGTCCACTAGCGGGGGGTACAGATACGCAGTATTTT
cdr3_aa: CASSPLAGGTDTQYF

v_call: TRBV5-5
j_call: TRBJ2-2
clone_size: -
d_call: TRBD2
cdr3_nt: TGTGCCAGCAGCCCCTACGGGGGGGCTGGCACCGGGGAGCTGTTTTTT
cdr3_aa: CASSPYGGAGTGELFF

v_call: TRBV29-1
j_call: TRBJ2-7
clone_size: -
d_call: TRBD2
cdr3_nt: TGCAGCGTTGGTCGGCTAGCGGAGGCCGGCGAGCAGTACTTC
cdr3_aa: CSVGRLAEAGEQYF

v_call: TRBV13
j_call: TRBJ2-7
clone_size: -
d_call: -
cdr3_nt: TGTGCCAGCAGCTTAGGCCGGGTAGTTTACGAGCAGTACTTC
cdr3_aa: CASSLGRVVYEQYF

v_call: TRBV5-6
j_call: TRBJ1-2
clone_size: -
d_call: TRBD1
cdr3_nt: TGTGCCAGCAGCCAAGACAGGGCCCATGGCTACACCTTC
cdr3_aa: CASSQDRAHGYTF

v_call: TRBV19
j_call: TRBJ1-1
clone_size: -
d_call: -
cdr3_nt: TGTGCCAGTAGTATAATGGGAGAGGGAACTGAAGCTTTCTTT
cdr3_aa: CASSIMGEGTEAFF

v_call: TRBV29-1
j_call: TRBJ1-1
clone_size: -
d_call: -
cdr3_nt: TGCAGCGTTGTCCGTATGAGTATGAACACTGAAGCTTTCTTT
cdr3_aa: CSVVRMSMNTEAFF

v_call: TRBV10-3
j_call: TRBJ1-4
clone_size: -
d_call: TRBD1
cdr3_nt: TGTGCCATCAGTGATACACCGGGACAGGCGGACGAAAAACTGTTTTTT
cdr3_aa: CAISDTPGQADEKLFF

v_call: TRBV5-1
j_call: TRBJ1-2
clone_size: few
d_call: -
cdr3_nt: TGCGCCAGCAGCTTGGCCACAGGGAGTGGCTACACCTTC
cdr3_aa: CASSLATGSGYTF

v_call: TRBV5-6
j_call: TRBJ2-1
clone_size: -
d_call: TRBD1
cdr3_nt: TGTGCCAGCAGCTTGGCAGTCCGGACAGGGGGCGATGAGCAGTTCTTC
cdr3_aa: CASSLAVRTGGDEQFF

v_call: TRBV4-3
j_call: TRBJ2-7
clone_size: -
d_call: -
cdr3_nt: TGCGCCAGCAGCCAAGATAAGGCAGGGCCCCCAAAGCAGTACTTC
cdr3_aa: CASSQDKAGPPKQYF

v_call: TRBV10-3
j_call: TRBJ1-1
clone_size: -
d_call: -
cdr3_nt: TGTGCCATCAGTCCCGTCAGGGATCACACTGAAGCTTTCTTT
cdr3_aa: CAISPVRDHTEAFF

v_call: TRBV7-9
j_call: TRBJ2-7
clone_size: few
d_call: -
cdr3_nt: TGTGCCAGCAGCTTAGGGGCCCTTCCGGGGAACGAGCAGTACTTC
cdr3_aa: CASSLGALPGNEQYF

v_call: TRBV4-1
j_call: TRBJ1-4
clone_size: -
d_call: -
cdr3_nt: TGCGCCAGCAGCCAACCGACAGTCAATGAAAAACTGTTTTTT
cdr3_aa: CASSQPTVNEKLFF

v_call: TRBV2
j_call: TRBJ2-3
clone_size: once
d_call: -
cdr3_nt: TGTGCCAGCAGTTCCCCAGGGCACACAGATACGCAGTATTTT
cdr3_aa: CASSSPGHTDTQYF

v_call: TRBV5-4
j_call: TRBJ2-5
clone_size: -
d_call: -
cdr3_nt: TGTGCCAGCAGCTCCAATGCTGCGGGACGGACCCTTCAAGAGACCCAGTACTTC
cdr3_aa: CASSSNAAGRTLQETQYF

v_call: TRBV7-2
j_call: TRBJ2-2
clone_size: -
d_call: TRBD1
cdr3_nt: TGTGCCAGCAGCACTATGGGACAGCCCAACACCGGGGAGCTGTTTTTT
cdr3_aa: CASSTMGQPNTGELFF

v_call: TRBV10-3
j_call: TRBJ2-1
clone_size: -
d_call: TRBD1
cdr3_nt: TGTGCCATCAGTGTACAGGGGGGAGAATGGAATGAGCAGTTCTTC
cdr3_aa: CAISVQGGEWNEQFF

v_call: TRBV5-1
j_call: TRBJ1-1
clone_size: -
d_call: -
cdr3_nt: TGCGCCAGCAGCAACGGGATTTTTGCCGGGTCGAACACTGAAGCTTTCTTT
cdr3_aa: CASSNGIFAGSNTEAFF

v_call: TRBV5-8
j_call: TRBJ2-7
clone_size: -
d_call: -
cdr3_nt: TGTGCCAGCAGCTTGTTTGTGGGAGCAGGATCCTACGAGCAGTACTTC
cdr3_aa: CASSLFVGAGSYEQYF

v_call: TRBV2
j_call: TRBJ2-7
clone_size: -
d_call: TRBD1
cdr3_nt: TGTGCCAGCACCGGGACAGCCTCCTACGAGCAGTACTTC
cdr3_aa: CASTGTASYEQYF

v_call: TRBV6-1
j_call: TRBJ2-3
clone_size: -
d_call: -
cdr3_nt: TGTGCCAGCACCGGGGTGGGCACAGATACGCAGTATTTT
cdr3_aa: CASTGVGTDTQYF

v_call: TRBV4-1
j_call: TRBJ2-1
clone_size: few
d_call: TRBD2
cdr3_nt: TGCGCCAGCGGGAGGACTAGCGGTCACAATGAGCAGTTCTTC
cdr3_aa: CASGRTSGHNEQFF

v_call: TRBV4-1
j_call: TRBJ2-7
clone_size: -
d_call: -
cdr3_nt: TGCGCCAGCAGCCAAGACCCGAACAGCTACGAGCAGTACTTC
cdr3_aa: CASSQDPNSYEQYF

v_call: TRBV2
j_call: TRBJ1-1
clone_size: -
d_call: -
cdr3_nt: TGTGCCAGCAGTGAAGAGGGCCAGGGAATCACTGAAGCTTTCTTT
cdr3_aa: CASSEEGQGITEAFF

v_call: TRBV7-3
j_call: TRBJ1-1
clone_size: -
d_call: -
cdr3_nt: TGTGCCAGCAGCTTATACAGGGCTGGAGTCACTGAAGCTTTCTTT
cdr3_aa: CASSLYRAGVTEAFF

v_call: TRBV27
j_call: TRBJ1-1
clone_size: -
d_call: -
cdr3_nt: TGTGCCAGCAGTTTTTCCACAGGGAACACTGAAGCTTTCTTT
cdr3_aa: CASSFSTGNTEAFF

v_call: TRBV4-1
j_call: TRBJ2-7
clone_size: -
d_call: TRBD2
cdr3_nt: TGCGCCAGCAGCCAAGCGACTAGCGGGGGGTCCTACGAGCAGTACTTC
cdr3_aa: CASSQATSGGSYEQYF

v_call: TRBV19
j_call: TRBJ1-5
clone_size: few
d_call: -
cdr3_nt: TGTGCCAGTAGGAAGGACAGTAGCAATCAGCCCCAGCATTTT
cdr3_aa: CASRKDSSNQPQHF

v_call: TRBV27
j_call: TRBJ2-7
clone_size: -
d_call: TRBD1
cdr3_nt: TGTGCCAGCAGTTTGCAACAGGGGGCGTCTCGCGAGCAGTACTTC
cdr3_aa: CASSLQQGASREQYF

v_call: TRBV7-3
j_call: TRBJ1-2
clone_size: -
d_call: TRBD1
cdr3_nt: TGTGCCAGCAGCTTAACTGGCACAGGGGGGCACTATGGCTACACCTTC
cdr3_aa: CASSLTGTGGHYGYTF

v_call: TRBV19
j_call: TRBJ2-7
clone_size: few
d_call: -
cdr3_nt: TGTGCCAGTAGTGACGACAGACGAAAGTACTTC
cdr3_aa: CASSDDRRKYF

v_call: TRBV5-5
j_call: TRBJ2-7
clone_size: -
d_call: TRBD2
cdr3_nt: TGTGCCAGCAGCTCCCGGACTAGCGGTTCCTACGAGCAGTACTTC
cdr3_aa: CASSSRTSGSYEQYF

v_call: TRBV30
j_call: TRBJ2-7
clone_size: -
d_call: TRBD1
cdr3_nt: TGTGCCTGGAATCAGGGGCAACCGGGACAGGGGCCCTACGAGCAGTACTTC
cdr3_aa: CAWNQGQPGQGPYEQYF

v_call: TRBV4-1
j_call: TRBJ2-1
clone_size: -
d_call: TRBD2
cdr3_nt: TGCGCCAGCAGCCAGCTACTAGCGGGAGGGCCTCGTGAGCAGTTCTTC
cdr3_aa: CASSQLLAGGPREQFF

v_call: TRBV5-1
j_call: TRBJ2-7
clone_size: few
d_call: TRBD2
cdr3_nt: TGCGCCAGCAGCTTAAAACCGGGACTAGCGGCTTCCTACGAGCAGTACTTC
cdr3_aa: CASSLKPGLAASYEQYF

v_call: TRBV5-6
j_call: TRBJ1-5
clone_size: -
d_call: -
cdr3_nt: TGTGCCAGCAGCTTGAGCTCTCATCAGCCCCAGCATTTT
cdr3_aa: CASSLSSHQPQHF

v_call: TRBV7-3
j_call: TRBJ1-1
clone_size: -
d_call: TRBD1
cdr3_nt: TGTGCCAGCAGCCGGGGACAGGACGACACTGAAGCTTTCTTT
cdr3_aa: CASSRGQDDTEAFF

v_call: TRBV9
j_call: TRBJ2-1
clone_size: few
d_call: -
cdr3_nt: TGTGCCAGCACCATACAGGACAGTTACAATGAGCAGTTCTTC
cdr3_aa: CASTIQDSYNEQFF

v_call: TRBV5-1
j_call: TRBJ2-2
clone_size: -
d_call: -
cdr3_nt: TGCGCCAGCACCCCCCGGGGGAGCACCGGGGAGCTGTTTTTT
cdr3_aa: CASTPRGSTGELFF

v_call: TRBV19
j_call: TRBJ1-2
clone_size: few
d_call: -
cdr3_nt: TGTGCCACCCAAACCCCGACAGGACTGGAATATGGCTACACCTTC
cdr3_aa: CATQTPTGLEYGYTF

v_call: TRBV9
j_call: TRBJ1-1
clone_size: -
d_call: -
cdr3_nt: TGTGCCAGCAGCGTAGCGGTAGACACTGAAGCTTTCTTT
cdr3_aa: CASSVAVDTEAFF

v_call: TRBV5-1
j_call: TRBJ2-7
clone_size: -
d_call: TRBD1
cdr3_nt: TGCGCCAGCAGCTTAACGGACAGGGGGCGGGACGAGCAGTACTTC
cdr3_aa: CASSLTDRGRDEQYF

v_call: TRBV7-9
j_call: TRBJ1-5
clone_size: once
d_call: -
cdr3_nt: TGTGCCAGCAGCTTAGTAGGGGGGGATCAGCCCCAGCATTTT
cdr3_aa: CASSLVGGDQPQHF

v_call: TRBV5-1
j_call: TRBJ1-1
clone_size: -
d_call: -
cdr3_nt: TGCGCCAGCAGCTTCTCGTCTTCTCCGGGCACTGAAGCTTTCTTT
cdr3_aa: CASSFSSSPGTEAFF

v_call: TRBV9
j_call: TRBJ2-3
clone_size: -
d_call: -
cdr3_nt: TGTGCCAGCACCGGTTACACAGATACGCAGTATTTT
cdr3_aa: CASTGYTDTQYF

v_call: TRBV19
j_call: TRBJ1-4
clone_size: -
d_call: TRBD1
cdr3_nt: TGTGCCAGTAGTATGGACAGGGGGCGCAACCTCGGGACTAATGAAAAACTGTTTTTT
cdr3_aa: CASSMDRGRNLGTNEKLFF

v_call: TRBV7-8
j_call: TRBJ1-2
clone_size: -
d_call: TRBD1
cdr3_nt: TGTGCCAGCAGCCCTCGGACAGGGGGAGCTTATGGCTACACCTTC
cdr3_aa: CASSPRTGGAYGYTF

v_call: TRBV5-4
j_call: TRBJ1-1
clone_size: -
d_call: TRBD1
cdr3_nt: TGTGCCAGCAGCCGTCCGAGGGGGCTCGCTAAGGCGTACACTGAAGCTTTCTTT
cdr3_aa: CASSRPRGLAKAYTEAFF

v_call: TRBV28
j_call: TRBJ2-1
clone_size: -
d_call: TRBD2
cdr3_nt: TGTGCCAGCAGCCCAAGCGGGGTCTCCTACAATGAGCAGTTCTTC
cdr3_aa: CASSPSGVSYNEQFF